The 7 T cell receptor beta chains below all came from one sample that was sequenced in a study of T cells after yellow fever vaccination. TCRdb itself ran the 5' RACE reads through MiXCR, one entry per CDR3 protein. The sample contains 100,000 to 150,000 distinct CDR3 sequences, 7.4% of which appear only once. The source material was CD4+ T cells sorted from PBMCs, sampled 10 to 11 days after the first yellow fever vaccination. Source of these receptors: a man in his late teens or twenties who received the YFV17D yellow fever vaccine.

This chain links TRBV5-4 with TRBJ2-5, with 11 bases that match TRBD1. This CDR3 is 16 amino acids long. CDR1 is SGHNT and CDR2 is YYREEE in the germline V gene (reference sequence). V was pared by 4 bases and J by 1 base, with 6 bases of the junction left unmatched. The DNA of the CDR3 is TGTGCCAGCAGCAAGGCTGGGACAGGGGGCCAAGAGACCCAGTACTTC. Translation: CASSKAGTGGQETQYF.

Many counts were recorded for this clonotype. The chain combines TRBV11-1 with TRBJ2-4; 10 nucleotides line up with TRBD2. CDR3 length: 20 residues. J lost 0 bases, V lost 5 bases, and 16 bases had no gene match. Germline assignment: CDR1 SGHAT and CDR2 FQDESV (reference sequence). CDR3 bases: TGTGCCAGCAGCCCCCTCAGAGAGCGGGGGGGCGTCGGAGCCAAAAACATTCAGTACTTC. Encoded protein: CASSPLRERGGVGAKNIQYF.

Ten or more counts support this clonotype. The rearrangement links TRBV5-5 to TRBJ2-5; perhaps TRBD1 as D (6 bases). CDR1 and CDR2 from the germline V gene are SGHKS and YYEKEE (reference sequence). Deletions cut 7 bases from V and 5 bases from J, with 15 bases between. The CDR3 covers 13 residues. The CDR3 sequence is CASFQTGRETQYF. The DNA for the CDR3 is TGTGCCAGCTTTCAGACAGGTCGGGAGACCCAGTACTTC.

There are many counts of this clonotype. The chain employs TRBV27 and TRBJ1-2, with D perhaps TRBD1 (6 bases). Trimming took off 5 bases at V and 8 bases at J, with 12 bases between the two ends. The CDR3 runs 12 residues. The germline V gene encodes CDR1 MNHEY and CDR2 SMNVEV (reference sequence). The CDR3 sequence is CASSPTGRGYTF. The CDR3 region has the DNA TGTGCCAGCAGTCCTACAGGGAGAGGCTACACCTTC.

This clonotype was recorded a few times. The chain employs TRBV19 and TRBJ2-3; 12 bases are shared with TRBD2. The CDR3 runs 14 residues. CDR1 is LNHDA and CDR2 is SQIVND in the germline V gene (reference sequence). The trim removed 6 bases at V and 11 bases at J, leaving 9 bases unmatched. CDR3 protein: CASRPSGGDRGQYF. CDR3 DNA sequence: TGTGCCAGTAGGCCTAGCGGGGGGGACCGGGGGCAGTATTTT.

This clonotype was seen only a few times. This chain joins TRBV12-3 or TRBV12-4 and TRBJ2-2; no reliable D call. The CDR3 runs 11 residues. The V gene lost 6 bases and the J gene lost 7 bases, with 6 bases spanning the gap. The CDR3 region has the DNA TGTGCCAGCAGCCCGGACGGGGAGCTGTTTTTT. Protein: CASSPDGELFF.

This clonotype was found many times. This rearrangement joins TRBV20-1 to TRBJ2-2; 13 nucleotides line up with TRBD2. Looked up from germline, CDR1 is DFQATT and CDR2 is SNEGSKA (reference sequence). This CDR3 spans 17 amino acids. J was trimmed by 4 bases and V by 1 base; bases with no gene match: 6. The CDR3 DNA reads TGCAGTGCTAGAGCGACTAGCGGGGGGCGGGGCACCGGGGAGCTGTTTTTT. It specifies CSARATSGGRGTGELFF.